This entry lists 13 T cell receptor beta chains sequenced from one sample in a study of blood T cell repertoires in COVID-19. Sequencing used immunoSEQ multiplex PCR; TCRdb keeps in-frame clones, though not all of them. The sample yields roughly 99,000 clones, 79% seen once. The sequenced material came from peripheral blood. The receptors come from a woman aged 80 or over with active or convalescent COVID-19.

A single count supports this clone. The rearrangement links TRBV4-1 to TRBJ1-5; D gene ambiguous. CDR3 length: 11 amino acids. Germline CDR1 MGHRA, CDR2 YSYEKL. Trimming shortened V by 0 bases and J by 12 bases, and 6 bases separated the two germline ends. The CDR3 DNA reads TGCGCCAGCAGCCAAGAGCCGGTCCAGCATTTT. This sequence encodes CASSQEPVQHF.

V usage is TRBV30 and J usage is TRBJ2-7; 9 bases agree with TRBD1. CDR3 length: 13 residues. CDR1 GTSNPN and CDR2 SVGIG come from the germline V gene (reference sequence). V dropped 5 bases and J dropped 1; count of bases not matched to a gene: 3. CDR3 DNA: TGTGCCTGGGCGGGACAGGGTTCCTACGAGCAGTACTTC. Translated, it gives CAWAGQGSYEQYF. Together with reference TRBV30 and TRBJ2-7, the CDR3 gives the full variable domain: SQTIHQWPATLVQPVGSPLSLECTVEGTSNPNLYWYRQAAGRGLQLLFYSVGIGQISSEVPQNLSASRPQDRQFILSSKKLLLSDSGFYLCAWAGQGSYEQYFGPGTRLTVT.

V and J are TRBV5-1 and TRBJ2-5, with 8 bases fitting TRBD1. Germline CDR1 SGHRS, CDR2 YFSETQ. The CDR3 runs to 16 residues. With V trimmed by 2 bases and J by 3 bases, 9 bases remained unmatched. The CDR3 sequence is CASSLGPTGGEETQYF. CDR3 nucleotide sequence: TGCGCCAGCAGCTTAGGCCCAACAGGGGGAGAAGAGACCCAGTACTTC.

The rearrangement joins TRBV29-1 to TRBJ2-5; 9 bases fit TRBD2. This CDR3 contains 15 residues. Germline CDR1 is SQVTM and CDR2 is ANQGSEA. V shed 7 bases and J 5 bases; nucleotides not matched to a gene: 14. CDR3: CSAGTSFSGAETQYF. CDR3 bases: TGCAGCGCCGGGACTAGCTTTTCGGGGGCGGAGACCCAGTACTTC.

The gene calls are TRBV10-3 and TRBJ2-5; D gene unclear. Trimming pared 3 bases from V and 2 bases from J, leaving 7 bases between. The germline gives CDR1 ENHRY, CDR2 SYGVKD. The CDR3 contains 13 residues. Written as DNA, the CDR3 is TGTGCCATCAGTGATGGTCGGCAAGAGACCCAGTACTTC. Encoded protein: CAISDGRQETQYF.

This clone was seen only a few times. This chain links TRBV6-5 with TRBJ2-6; D not resolved. The germline V gene encodes CDR1 MNHEY and CDR2 SVGAGI. This CDR3 has 15 residues. V was shortened by 5 bases and J by 4 bases, with 12 bases between the two germline ends. CDR3: CASSIDQAGANVLTF. CDR3 nucleotides: TGTGCCAGCAGTATAGATCAAGCCGGGGCCAACGTCCTGACTTTC.

The V call is TRBV14, the J call TRBJ1-6, with 8 positions matching TRBD1. Germline V gene sequence: CDR1 SGHDN, CDR2 FVKESK. V lost 2 bases, J lost 5 bases, and 2 bases stayed unmatched. The length of the CDR3 is 15 residues. The CDR3 DNA follows: TGTGCCAGCAGCCAAACGACAGGGGATAATTCACCCCTCCACTTT. Its protein is CASSQTTGDNSPLHF. Full variable domain (missing parts from reference TRBV14 and TRBJ1-6): EAGVTQFPSHSVIEKGQTVTLRCDPISGHDNLYWYRRVMGKEIKFLLHFVKESKQDESGMPNNRFLAERTGGTYSTLKVQPAELEDSGVYFCASSQTTGDNSPLHFGNGTRLTVT.

The J gene is TRBJ2-7, the V gene TRBV24-1, with a tentative D call TRBD1 (6 bases). Trimming took 3 bases from V and 3 from J, leaving 14 bases between them. The CDR3 loop spans 15 amino acids. Germline loops: CDR1 KGHDR, CDR2 SFDVKD. The CDR3 loop reads CATSDGTSSGYEQYF. As DNA, the CDR3 is TGTGCCACCAGTGATGGGACATCTTCGGGCTACGAGCAGTACTTC.

V is TRBV19 and J is TRBJ2-5; 11 bases match TRBD2. CDR3 length: 14 residues. The germline V gene has CDR1 LNHDA and CDR2 SQIVND (reference sequence). The trim removed 6 bases at V and 8 bases at J, leaving 8 bases unmatched. The CDR3 here is CASRSGTSGTTQYF. CDR3 sequence (DNA): TGTGCCAGTAGATCCGGGACTAGCGGCACAACCCAGTACTTC.

The chain employs TRBV5-1 and TRBJ1-2; 10 positions match TRBD1. The CDR3 covers 15 residues. Germline loops: CDR1 SGHRS, CDR2 YFSETQ. V lost 0 bases and J lost 5; bases outside the gene matches: 4. CDR3 amino acids: CASSLAGTGAYGYTF. DNA of the CDR3: TGCGCCAGCAGCTTGGCTGGGACAGGGGCATATGGCTACACCTTC.

The V and J genes are TRBV11-3 and TRBJ2-3; D might be TRBD2 (5 bases). The V end lost 6 bases, the J end lost 3 bases, and 25 bases lay between the germline ends. From germline, CDR1 is SGHNT and CDR2 YENEEA. This CDR3 region has 18 residues. CDR3 protein: CASRQSPHDTRGTDTQYF. The CDR3 region has the DNA TGTGCCAGCAGGCAATCCCCCCATGATACACGGGGAACAGATACGCAGTATTTT.

The chain employs TRBV4-3 and TRBJ1-2; 10 positions match TRBD1. The CDR3 has 14 amino acids. Germline CDR1 is LGHNA and CDR2 is YSLEER. V lost 4 bases and J lost 8; bases outside the gene matches: 7. CDR3 bases: TGCGCCAGCAGCCGTTCCGGGACAGGGGACGGCTACACCTTC. As protein: CASSRSGTGDGYTF.

The J gene is TRBJ1-2, the V gene TRBV28, with 7 nucleotides matching TRBD1. The germline V gene encodes CDR1 MDHEN and CDR2 SYDVKM. The CDR3 length is 15 residues. V lost 4 bases and J lost 8; bases outside the gene matches: 13. The CDR3 sequence: CASSYDPDRWGGYTF. The DNA for the CDR3 is TGTGCCAGCAGTTATGACCCGGACAGGTGGGGCGGCTACACCTTC.